The present T cell receptor (beta chain) was sequenced within a study of blood T cells in healthy people across ages. A sample-barcoded 5' primer and a J-beta primer mix were used in a second PCR of about 7 to 12 cycles. TCRdb passed the 5' RACE reads through MiXCR, listing each CDR3 protein once. The top ten clones hold just under 9% of a sample with approximately 490,000 distinct CDR3 sequences, around 24% of them seen once. Every donor contributed about 10 milliliters of peripheral blood by blood draw. This clonotype was recorded a few times. The target antigen is unknown. Study results and caveats: Long-lived donors had more naive CD4+ cells and higher diversity than aged donors.

J gave up 2 bases and V 5 bases, and 6 bases lay outside the gene matches. Germline V CDR1 and CDR2: SGHTA, FQGTGA. The CDR3 length is 15 residues. The data also belong to a second study, concerning T cells of mothers and their children.

This chain uses TRBV7-3 with TRBJ2-3, with 8 bases that match TRBD1. The receptor's source is a boy younger than 18 in good health. Material: blood. This CDR3 is CASSQQGVVTDTQYF. CDR3 in DNA: TGTGCCAGCAGCCAACAGGGGGTGGTCACAGATACGCAGTATTTT. Full variable domain (rest looked up from reference TRBV7-3 and TRBJ2-3): GAGVSQTPSNKVTEKGKYVELRCDPISGHTALYWYRQSLGQGPEFLIYFQGTGAADDSGLPNDRFFAVRPEGSVSTLKIQRTERGDSAVYLCASSQQGVVTDTQYFGPGTRLTVL.